The 10 T cell receptor beta chains in this list originate from one sample, sequenced in a study of regulatory T cells in long-lasting Graves disease. Arm-PCR of CDR3 regions with iRepertoire HTBI primers generated TCR beta libraries. TCRdb passed the multiplex PCR reads through MiXCR, listing each CDR3 protein once. Altogether about 530,000 distinct CDR3 sequences are present, 16% being singletons, with the ten largest covering around 25%. Time point of the sample: newly diagnosed GD, antithyroid drugs for less than 3 months. RNA from PBMCs was the source of the TCR library. The sample was also reused in another study, on T cells in Graves' hyperthyroidism and ophthalmopathy.

The sample was peripheral blood mononuclear cells (PBMCs), taken at new diagnosis, from a patient treated with antithyroid drugs. The receptors derive from a woman aged 40-60 years with Graves disease.

This clonotype was seen at least ten times. The gene calls are TRBV11-2 and TRBJ2-5; a possible D gene is TRBD1 (5 bases). This CDR3 is built from 14 residues. The germline CDR1 and CDR2 sequences are SGHAT and FQNNGV. V was pared by 4 bases and J by 0 bases, with 9 bases between. Here the CDR3 DNA reads TGTGCCAGCAGCTCAGGACAATACCAAGAGACCCAGTACTTC. It translates to CASSSGQYQETQYF.

This clonotype was picked up a small number of times. V is TRBV14 and J is TRBJ1-1; D remains unclear. The ends were cut back, 3 bases at V and 3 bases at J, with 8 bases in the middle. Per the germline V gene, CDR1 is SGHDN and CDR2 is FVKESK. The CDR3 is made up of 13 amino acids. Here the CDR3 reads CASSHSPDTEAFF. In DNA form, the CDR3 reads TGTGCCAGCAGCCATTCTCCGGACACTGAAGCTTTCTTT.

The rearrangement joins TRBV6-9 to TRBJ2-5; D may match TRBD1 or TRBD2 (5 bases each). The length of the CDR3 is 16 residues. Per germline, CDR1 MNHGY and CDR2 SVAAGI. Trimming stripped 3 bases from V and 3 bases from J, with 17 bases between. For the CDR3, the DNA is TGTGCCAGCAGTTACTACCGGGGCACCTCAGAAGAGACCCAGTACTTC. Its translation: CASSYYRGTSEETQYF.

This clonotype was found many times. This chain joins TRBV2 and TRBJ2-1; D gene unclear. V was trimmed by 3 bases and J by 3 bases, leaving 9 bases between them. Germline V gene lookup returns CDR1 SNHLY and CDR2 FYNNEI. The CDR3 is made up of 14 amino acids. The CDR3 here is CASSDRTGYNEQFF. CDR3 sequence (DNA): TGTGCCAGCAGTGATCGGACGGGCTACAATGAGCAGTTCTTC.

In its sample, this clonotype was seen a few times. The chain employs TRBV12-3 or TRBV12-4 and TRBJ2-4; D is possibly TRBD1 (6 bases). Trimming stripped 3 bases from V and 7 bases from J, with 10 bases between. This CDR3 contains 13 residues. The CDR3 here is CASSFAQGNIQYF. CDR3 nucleotide sequence: TGTGCCAGCAGTTTCGCCCAGGGGAACATTCAGTACTTC.

This clonotype was detected a few times. The V call is TRBV30, the J call TRBJ1-1, with TRBD1 as a possible D gene (5 bases). The CDR3 length is 13 residues. The germline gives CDR1 GTSNPN, CDR2 SVGIG (reference sequence). Trimming left V 4 bases short and J 1 base short, with 10 bases between. The CDR3 loop is CAWTWGGNTEAFF. CDR3 nucleotides: TGTGCCTGGACTTGGGGGGGGAACACTGAAGCTTTCTTT.

This sequence joins TRBV12-5 and TRBJ1-1, with 8 bases lining up with TRBD1. The CDR3 covers 14 residues. CDR1 and CDR2 (germline): LGHNT, FRNRAP. Trimming took 6 bases from V and 6 from J; bases not matched to a gene: 9. This CDR3 is CASGLGQGRSEAFF. In nucleotides, the CDR3 is TGTGCTAGTGGACTCGGACAGGGTCGCTCTGAAGCTTTCTTT.

This clonotype has ten or more counts. V gene TRBV12-3 or TRBV12-4 combines with J gene TRBJ1-2; 9 positions match TRBD1. With V trimmed by 5 bases and J by 5 bases, 12 bases remained unmatched. This CDR3 has 16 residues. CDR3 nucleotide sequence: TGTGCCAGCAGTGCATCCGGGACAGGGAGTCGGTATGGCTACACCTTC. Residues: CASSASGTGSRYGYTF.

This clonotype came up many times. The chain has TRBV19 and TRBJ1-5; 7 positions match TRBD1. The germline V gene has CDR1 LNHDA and CDR2 SQIVND (reference sequence). CDR3 length: 16 residues. V gave up 2 bases and J gave up 5 bases; unmatched junction bases: 9. CDR3 in DNA: TGTGCCAGTAGTATAAGCGCAGGGGGACAATATCAGCCCCAGCATTTT. As protein: CASSISAGGQYQPQHF. The whole variable domain, remainder taken from reference TRBV19 and TRBJ1-5, is DGGITQSPKYLFRKEGQNVTLSCEQNLNHDAMYWYRQDPGQGLRLIYYSQIVNDFQKGDIAEGYSVSREKKESFPLTVTSAQKNPTAFYLCASSISAGGQYQPQHFGDGTRLSIL.

This clonotype was seen a few times. The rearrangement joins TRBV5-1 to TRBJ1-3; weak D call: TRBD1 (5 bases). Germline loops: CDR1 SGHRS, CDR2 YFSETQ. The V and J ends lost 2 bases and 3 bases respectively, with 18 bases between them. The CDR3 sequence is 17 residues long. The CDR3: CASSFDPGNNFGNTIYF. The CDR3 DNA reads TGCGCCAGCAGCTTTGATCCAGGGAACAACTTTGGAAACACCATATATTTT.